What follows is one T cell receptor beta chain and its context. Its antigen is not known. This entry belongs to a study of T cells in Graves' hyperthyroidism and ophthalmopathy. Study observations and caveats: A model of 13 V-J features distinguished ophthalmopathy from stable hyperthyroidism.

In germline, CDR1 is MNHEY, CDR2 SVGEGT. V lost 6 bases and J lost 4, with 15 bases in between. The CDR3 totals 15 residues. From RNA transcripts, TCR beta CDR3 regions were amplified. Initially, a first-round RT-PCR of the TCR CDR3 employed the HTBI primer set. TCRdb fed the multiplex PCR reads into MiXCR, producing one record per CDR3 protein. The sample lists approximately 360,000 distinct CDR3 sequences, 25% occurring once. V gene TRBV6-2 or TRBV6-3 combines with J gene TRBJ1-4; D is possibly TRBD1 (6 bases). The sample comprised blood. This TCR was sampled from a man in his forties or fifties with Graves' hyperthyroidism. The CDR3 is CASSFSDSLNEKLFF. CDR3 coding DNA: TGTGCCAGCAGCTTCTCGGACAGCCTTAATGAAAAACTGTTTTTT.